This T cell receptor beta chain is from a study of blood T cell repertoires in COVID-19. In the original processing: Amplification with reference gene primers provided the estimates of nucleated cell counts. Data came from immunoSEQ multiplex PCR; TCRdb stores just in-frame clones and leaves some out. D and trimming were read from the DNA, whereas the V and J calls and clone size are those reported in that table. The data show around 140,000 clones, roughly 84% seen once. Germline CDR1 and CDR2: SGDLS and YYNGEE. After removal of 1 base from V and 6 bases from J, the junction contained 7 bases not matched to a gene. This CDR3 spans 17 amino acids.

The clonotype originates from a human donor in a cohort sampled during active COVID-19. The V and J genes are TRBV9 and TRBJ2-2; 12 positions match TRBD2. The sequenced material came from peripheral blood. CDR3 protein: CASSVSPSGRVAGELFF. In DNA form, the CDR3 reads TGTGCCAGCAGCGTATCGCCTAGCGGGAGGGTCGCCGGGGAGCTGTTTTTT.